This T cell receptor (beta chain) emerged from a study of regulatory T cells in long-lasting Graves disease. Study at large: Duration of antithyroid drug therapy among newly diagnosed Graves' patients was under 3 months.

Time point defined: newly diagnosed GD, antithyroid drugs for less than 3 months. The TCR library used RNA extracted from PBMCs. Note on this clonotype: What it recognizes is unknown.

Germline lookup yields CDR1 SGDLS and CDR2 YYNGEE. The CDR3 loop spans 16 amino acids. Losses at the gene ends were 0 bases for V and 4 bases for J; bases not matched to a gene: 7. Study-level findings and limits: Sampling was limited to peripheral blood rather than thyroid tissue.

Sequencing libraries for TCR beta were prepared with iRepertoire HTBI primers and Arm-PCR of CDR3 regions. Per the original methods: Identified across the samples were some 62 TRBV segments and over 11 TRBJ segments. TCRdb ran MiXCR on the multiplex PCR reads and lists one entry per CDR3 protein. TCRdb's processing, not the study's, gives the V and J calls here. The sample carries about 220,000 distinct CDR3 sequences, around 20% recorded once. V is TRBV9 and J is TRBJ2-1; TRBD1 agrees at 7 bases. Here the sequenced sample was peripheral blood mononuclear cells (PBMCs), taken at new diagnosis, from a patient treated with antithyroid drugs. This receptor was obtained from a female donor with Graves disease. CDR3 in DNA: TGTGCCAGCAGCGTAGTTGGCAAGGGGGCTTACAATGAGCAGTTCTTC. Protein product: CASSVVGKGAYNEQFF.